This T cell receptor beta chain was recovered during a study of T cells expressing NK-cell markers. Germline CDR1 is DFQATT and CDR2 is SNEGSKA (reference sequence). The CDR3 has 13 residues. TCRdb re-called the 5' RACE reads; one entry per CDR3 protein, DNA not given. Recorded for this sample: about 550,000 distinct CDR3 sequences. The sequenced material came from blood T cells: a sorted CD56 or NKG2C T cell subset, CD4+ or CD8+ T cells, or bulk PBMC T cells (not recorded which). The source is a man aged 18 to 30 in good health. V gene TRBV20-1 combines with J gene TRBJ2-1; with no DNA, the TCRdb D assignment of TRBD1 cannot be verified. The CDR3 loop is CSARGGPGGEQFF.